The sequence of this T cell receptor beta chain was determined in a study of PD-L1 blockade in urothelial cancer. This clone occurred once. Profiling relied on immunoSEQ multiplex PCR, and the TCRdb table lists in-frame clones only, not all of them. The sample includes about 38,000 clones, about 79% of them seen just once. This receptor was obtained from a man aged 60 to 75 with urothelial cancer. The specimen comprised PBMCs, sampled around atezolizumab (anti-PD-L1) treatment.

The CDR3 loop is CASSVTEGYNSPLHF. CDR3 sequence (DNA): TGTGCCAGCAGCGTAACAGAAGGCTATAATTCACCCCTCCACTTT. The chain combines TRBV9 with TRBJ1-6, with unresolved D. From germline, CDR1 is SGDLS and CDR2 YYNGEE. Trimming took off 1 base at V and 3 bases at J, with 8 bases between the two ends. The CDR3 length is 15 residues.